This passage covers 21 T cell receptor beta chains from one sample sequenced in a study of shared clonotypes between healthy human individuals (dated by TCRdb to the early 2020s). Library prep was done by the immunoSEQ multiplex PCR assay. Drawn from immuneACCESS, this table holds only the in-frame rearrangements with V and J called that TCRdb kept. Clones are partly lost; checked studies trace under half to an unresolved V gene and leave the rest unexplained. This sample is represented by 1.4 million or so clones; approximately 98.5% of them were singletons. The ten largest clones add up to roughly 0.36% of the sample. Source material: naive CD4+ T cells sorted from blood. This specimen's cell subset or site label, per the study, means: CD45RA+ positively selected. The source is a man aged 25-45 years in good health.

J is TRBJ2-7 and V is TRBV27; D is uncertain. The germline V gene has CDR1 MNHEY and CDR2 SMNVEV (reference sequence). V lost 7 bases, J lost 1 base, and 11 bases lay in between. CDR3 length: 13 residues. CDR3: CASTDRVSYEQYF. Written as DNA, the CDR3 is TGTGCCAGCACGGACCGGGTATCCTACGAGCAGTACTTC.

The J gene is TRBJ2-3, the V gene TRBV15; D is undetermined. CDR3 length: 13 residues. The germline V gene has CDR1 LNHNV and CDR2 YYDKDF (reference sequence). The V end was cut by 1 base, the J end by 5 bases, with 7 bases between. The CDR3, as DNA: TGTGCCACCAGCAGAGCTTGGGGAGATACGCAGTATTTT. Protein product: CATSRAWGDTQYF.

This sequence joins TRBV2 and TRBJ2-2, with TRBD2 as a possible D gene (5 bases). The CDR3 is 15 amino acids. Per germline, CDR1 SNHLY and CDR2 FYNNEI. Trimming left V 6 bases short and J 3 bases short, with 14 bases between. In DNA, the CDR3 is TGTGCCAGCAGCCCTAAAGGGCGGGACACCGGGGAGCTGTTTTTT. This translates into CASSPKGRDTGELFF.

CDR3 residues: CASSVGQGRVSDTQYF. Written as DNA, the CDR3 is TGTGCCAGCAGCGTTGGGCAGGGTCGGGTAAGCGATACGCAGTATTTT. The chain carries TRBV5-4 and TRBJ2-3, with a possible D match to TRBD1 (5 bases). Between the trimmed V and J ends, which lost 4 bases and 6 bases, there was a span of 21 bases. CDR3 length equals 16 residues. Per the germline V gene, CDR1 is SGHNT and CDR2 is YYREEE (reference sequence).

V gene TRBV9 combines with J gene TRBJ1-2; 8 bases line up with TRBD1. V lost 0 bases, J lost 7 bases, and 14 bases stayed unmatched. The CDR3 covers 17 residues. Germline V gene data show CDR1 as SGDLS and CDR2 as YYNGEE. DNA of the CDR3: TGTGCCAGCAGCGTAGCTTGGAATGGGACAGGAGAGCGTGGCTACACCTTC. Protein product: CASSVAWNGTGERGYTF.

V usage is TRBV11-3 and J usage is TRBJ2-5; D remains unclear. The CDR3 covers 15 residues. The V gene's germline CDR1 is SGHNT and CDR2 YENEEA. V was clipped by 1 base and J by 1 base, with 10 bases between them. The CDR3 DNA reads TGTGCCAGCAGCTTAGGGGTAGCCCGCCAAGAGACCCAGTACTTC. Translation gives CASSLGVARQETQYF.

The J gene is TRBJ2-2, the V gene TRBV14, with D possibly being TRBD1 or TRBD2 (5 bases each). From germline, CDR1 is SGHDN and CDR2 FVKESK. This CDR3 spans 16 amino acids. V was pared by 4 bases and J by 4 bases, with 16 bases between. The DNA for the CDR3 is TGTGCCAGCAGCCCCTTGGGGGATGGTGGCACCGGGGAGCTGTTTTTT. This translates into CASSPLGDGGTGELFF. Complete variable domain (other parts from reference TRBV14 and TRBJ2-2): EAGVTQFPSHSVIEKGQTVTLRCDPISGHDNLYWYRRVMGKEIKFLLHFVKESKQDESGMPNNRFLAERTGGTYSTLKVQPAELEDSGVYFCASSPLGDGGTGELFFGEGSRLTVL.

The DNA of the CDR3 is TGTGCCAGCGGAAGCGGGAGGGCCGCATTAGGCACAGATACGCAGTATTTT. This sequence encodes CASGSGRAALGTDTQYF. The chain combines TRBV5-4 with TRBJ2-3; 10 bases map to TRBD2. V dropped 7 bases and J dropped 1; count of bases not matched to a gene: 12. Germline V gene lookup returns CDR1 SGHNT and CDR2 YYREEE (reference sequence). The CDR3 runs to 17 residues.

In its sample, this clone was seen once. J is TRBJ1-1 and V is TRBV19; weak D call: TRBD1 (6 bases). This CDR3 spans 13 amino acids. Germline V gene sequence: CDR1 LNHDA, CDR2 SQIVND (reference sequence). V was pared by 6 bases and J by 10 bases, with 18 bases between. The CDR3 DNA is TGTGCCAGTAGCCCCAACAGGGTCGGAGGAGCTTTCTTT. Its translation: CASSPNRVGGAFF.

The gene calls are TRBV2 and TRBJ2-7; D may match TRBD1 or TRBD2 (5 bases each). The germline V and J ends were trimmed by 7 bases and 0 bases, with 13 bases remaining between them. The CDR3 is made up of 14 amino acids. Germline-derived CDR1 and CDR2 are SNHLY and FYNNEI. Here the CDR3 DNA reads TGTGCCAGCACCAGAAGAGGGGACTCCTACGAGCAGTACTTC. It specifies CASTRRGDSYEQYF. Combining the CDR3 with reference TRBV2 and TRBJ2-7 gives the whole variable domain EPEVTQTPSHQVTQMGQEVILRCVPISNHLYFYWYRQILGQKVEFLVSFYNNEISEKSEIFDDQFSVERPDGSNFTLKIRSTKLEDSAMYFCASTRRGDSYEQYFGPGTRLTVT.

The chain employs TRBV29-1 and TRBJ2-4, with D possibly being TRBD1 (6 bases). V lost 6 bases and J 1 base, leaving 13 bases between the germline ends. The germline CDR1 and CDR2 sequences are SQVTM and ANQGSEA. The CDR3 contains 14 residues. The CDR3 sequence is CSVMTGLAKNIQYF. For the CDR3, the DNA is TGCAGCGTCATGACAGGACTGGCCAAAAACATTCAGTACTTC.

In the case of this clone: This sample also contains other DNA sequences that code for the same CDR3. The rearrangement joins TRBV5-1 to TRBJ2-1, with 10 bases aligning to TRBD2. This CDR3 region has 13 residues. Germline CDR1 and CDR2: SGHRS and YFSETQ. J was trimmed by 5 bases and V by 7 bases; bases with no gene match: 3. The CDR3 reads CASSSGRNNEQFF. CDR3 nucleotide sequence: TGCGCCAGCTCTAGCGGGAGAAACAATGAGCAGTTCTTC.

The chain carries TRBV30 and TRBJ1-5; possible D gene TRBD1, 5 bases. The ends were cut back, 0 bases at V and 7 bases at J, with 10 bases in the middle. The CDR3 covers 13 residues. Germline assignment: CDR1 GTSNPN and CDR2 SVGIG (reference sequence). CDR3 amino acids: CAWSVQGQQPQHF. The CDR3 nucleotides are TGTGCCTGGAGTGTGCAGGGTCAACAGCCCCAGCATTTT.

This clone was observed a single time. CDR3 sequence: CASSPGGLAGSYEQYF. As DNA, the CDR3 is TGTGCCAGCAGCCCGGGGGGACTAGCGGGATCCTACGAGCAGTACTTC. The chain links TRBV5-4 to TRBJ2-7, with 13 bases aligning to TRBD2. The CDR3 runs to 16 residues. The trim removed 4 bases at V and 1 base at J, leaving 5 bases unmatched. Germline V gene lookup returns CDR1 SGHNT and CDR2 YYREEE (reference sequence). The full variable domain, with the rest looked up from reference TRBV5-4 and TRBJ2-7, is ETGVTQSPTHLIKTRGQQVTLRCSSQSGHNTVSWYQQALGQGPQFIFQYYREEENGRGNFPPRFSGLQFPNYSSELNVNALELDDSALYLCASSPGGLAGSYEQYFGPGTRLTVT.

J is TRBJ2-4 and V is TRBV27; no reliable D call. V lost 5 bases and J 9 bases, leaving 23 bases between the germline ends. The CDR3 spans 16 residues. Germline CDR1 reads MNHEY; CDR2 reads SMNVEV (reference sequence). CDR3 loop: CASSPTSDPRLSIQYF. In nucleotides, the CDR3 is TGTGCCAGCAGTCCCACCTCGGATCCTAGGCTAAGCATTCAGTACTTC.

The chain employs TRBV1 and TRBJ2-3. TRBV1 is given as a pseudogene. There are 12 residues in the CDR3. The CDR3 loop is CTGIESTDTQYF. CDR3 in DNA: TGCACCGGGATCGAGAGCACAGATACGCAGTATTTT.

Remarks on this clone: Other nucleotide sequences in the sample specify the same CDR3. The genes are TRBV5-4 and TRBJ2-7; tentative D call: TRBD2 (6 bases). The V gene's germline CDR1 is SGHNT and CDR2 YYREEE (reference sequence). The length of the CDR3 is 14 residues. V shed 0 bases and J shed 0 bases, with 7 bases lying between them. The CDR3 DNA sequence: TGTGCCAGCAGCTTGGGCGGGACCTCCTACGAGCAGTACTTC. Translation: CASSLGGTSYEQYF. Together with reference TRBV5-4 and TRBJ2-7, the CDR3 gives the full variable domain: ETGVTQSPTHLIKTRGQQVTLRCSSQSGHNTVSWYQQALGQGPQFIFQYYREEENGRGNFPPRFSGLQFPNYSSELNVNALELDDSALYLCASSLGGTSYEQYFGPGTRLTVT.

V and J are TRBV7-2 and TRBJ1-1; maybe TRBD1 (5 bases). The germline gives CDR1 SGHTA, CDR2 FQGNSA. CDR3 length: 14 amino acids. V was trimmed by 3 bases and J by 1 base, leaving 9 bases between them. The CDR3 region has the DNA TGTGCCAGCAGCTTCATTCAGGGGAACACTGAAGCTTTCTTT. Translation gives CASSFIQGNTEAFF.

The rearrangement links TRBV6-5 to TRBJ2-1; 10 nucleotides line up with TRBD2. CDR3 size: 14 residues. Trimming took 4 bases from V and 9 from J; bases not matched to a gene: 6. Germline V gene sequence: CDR1 MNHEY, CDR2 SVGAGI. CDR3 coding DNA: TGTGCCAGCAGTTCCCCGGGACTAGCGATTGAGCAGTTCTTC. Translated: CASSSPGLAIEQFF.

As to this clone: This sample also contains other DNA sequences that code for the same CDR3. In DNA, the CDR3 is TGTGCCAGCAGCGTCGGACAGGGGCGGGAGACCCAGTACTTC. Residues: CASSVGQGRETQYF. The chain recombines TRBV9 with TRBJ2-5, with 9 bases lining up with TRBD1. CDR1 and CDR2 (germline): SGDLS, YYNGEE. The CDR3 contains 14 residues. V shed 2 bases, J shed 5 bases, and the junction held 4 bases outside the gene matches.

The rearrangement links TRBV7-6 to TRBJ2-2, with D perhaps being TRBD1 or TRBD2 (5 bases each). V dropped 7 bases and J dropped 3 bases, with 12 bases sitting between them. Looked up from germline, CDR1 is SGHVS and CDR2 is FNYEAQ. CDR3 length: 14 amino acids. The CDR3 sequence is CASTRDGHTGELFF. The CDR3 coding sequence is TGTGCCAGCACCAGGGACGGGCACACCGGGGAGCTGTTTTTT.